This TCR beta chain comes out of a study of T cells in Graves' hyperthyroidism and ophthalmopathy. From RNA transcripts, TCR beta CDR3 regions were amplified. When the TCR CDR3 underwent first-round RT-PCR, the HTBI primer set was used. MiXCR was run by TCRdb on the multiplex PCR reads, yielding one entry per CDR3 protein. The sample includes about 560,000 distinct CDR3 sequences, 16% of them seen just once. Fresh 10 ml peripheral blood yielded PBMCs. This clonotype appeared a few times. CDR1 is MDHEN, CDR2 SYDVKM, per germline. This CDR3 has 13 amino acids. V was shortened by 6 bases and J by 3 bases, with 9 bases between the two germline ends.

This sequence originates from a young woman with Graves' hyperthyroidism. This chain connects TRBV28 to TRBJ1-5; no clear D. Material for sequencing was blood. CDR3 residues: CASSRGTNQPQHF. CDR3 nucleotide sequence: TGTGCCAGCAGCCGGGGTACCAATCAGCCCCAGCATTTT.